Below are 12 T cell receptor beta chains sequenced from a single sample in a study of preoperative IRX-2 immunotherapy in early breast cancer. TCRdb keeps only in-frame clones here, not all; method: immunoSEQ multiplex PCR. Among 30,000 to 35,000 clones listed, about four fifths were seen once. Treatment denoted: preoperative locoregional IRX-2 cytokine immunotherapy. The material sequenced was lymph node tissue, taken from a patient treated with IRX-2 immunotherapy. The receptor set was obtained from a human donor with breast cancer.

The rearrangement joins TRBV11-3 to TRBJ1-5; 7 bases line up with TRBD1. The length of the CDR3 is 14 residues. The V gene end was trimmed by 5 bases and the J gene end by 1 base; junction bases not matched to a gene: 2. The germline gives CDR1 SGHNT, CDR2 YENEEA. The CDR3 DNA reads TGTGCCAGCAGCCCGACAGGGAGCAATCAGCCCCAGCATTTT. Translating it yields CASSPTGSNQPQHF.

This clone was seen more than once but under ten times. The chain has TRBV30 and TRBJ1-5; D unclear. The CDR3 spans 13 residues. The germline V and J ends were trimmed by 1 base and 3 bases, with 7 bases remaining between them. Germline loops: CDR1 GTSNPN, CDR2 SVGIG (reference sequence). CDR3: CAWSGQPNQPQHF. As DNA, the CDR3 is TGTGCCTGGAGTGGGCAACCCAATCAGCCCCAGCATTTT.

The chain employs TRBV5-1 and TRBJ2-2, with D possibly matching TRBD1 (6 bases). V lost 4 bases and J 5 bases, leaving 15 bases between the germline ends. The CDR3 length is 15 residues. Germline loops: CDR1 SGHRS, CDR2 YFSETQ. The CDR3 bases are TGCGCCAGCAGCCTAGGACAGCTAGAGACCGGGGAGCTGTTTTTT. Amino acids: CASSLGQLETGELFF.

Of note for this clone: At one end the junction does not follow the germline gene, possibly because of a read error. The V call is TRBV6-8, the J call TRBJ2-7; D is perhaps TRBD1 (5 bases). This CDR3 has 14 amino acids. CDR1 is MNHGY, CDR2 SAAAGT, per germline. The CDR3 spells CAISGPDSPYEQYF. Here the CDR3 DNA reads TGTGCCATCAGTGGCCCTGACAGTCCCTACGAGCAGTACTTC.

The chain couples TRBV6-7 to TRBJ2-5; D is unresolved. TRBV6-7 is treated as an ORF (open reading frame) with a function not yet certain. The CDR3 is made up of 13 amino acids. V lost 6 bases to trimming and J lost 7 bases, with 15 bases between them. The CDR3 sequence: CASSTTPFGTQYF. The CDR3 DNA follows: TGTGCCAGCAGCACCACACCATTTGGGACCCAGTACTTC.

V is TRBV14 and J is TRBJ2-5; D is undetermined. The germline V and J ends were trimmed by 0 bases and 7 bases, with 6 bases remaining between them. Germline values: CDR1 SGHDN, CDR2 FVKESK. The CDR3 is 12 residues long. This CDR3 is CASSQDSGTQYF. The CDR3 coding sequence is TGTGCCAGCAGCCAAGATTCGGGGACCCAGTACTTC.

The V gene is TRBV19, the J gene TRBJ1-2; D unclear. Trimming removed 6 bases from V and 3 bases from J, with 17 bases in between. The germline V gene encodes CDR1 LNHDA and CDR2 SQIVND (reference sequence). CDR3 size: 15 residues. CDR3 in amino acids: CASSPWASIDYGYTF. CDR3 sequence (DNA): TGTGCCAGTAGCCCATGGGCCTCGATAGACTATGGCTACACCTTC.

The chain carries TRBV28 and TRBJ2-7; D unclear. Between the trimmed V and J ends, which lost 3 bases and 2 bases, there was a span of 11 bases. Germline CDR1 reads MDHEN; CDR2 reads SYDVKM. The CDR3 consists of 14 residues. The CDR3 is CASSFTLGTYEQYF. CDR3 nucleotides: TGTGCCAGCAGTTTTACGTTGGGGACCTACGAGCAGTACTTC.

This sequence joins TRBV7-7 and TRBJ1-4; D ambiguous. Trimming left V 5 bases short and J 2 bases short, with 15 bases between. CDR1 and CDR2 (germline): SSHAT, FNYEAQ (reference sequence). The CDR3 spans 16 residues. In DNA, the CDR3 is TGTGCCAGCAGCCAAGAACCCCAAGGGACTAATGAAAAACTGTTTTTT. Translating it yields CASSQEPQGTNEKLFF.

Only one count was recorded for this clone. The rearrangement uses TRBV6-8 and TRBJ1-6, with TRBD1 as a possible D gene (6 bases). CDR1 is MNHGY and CDR2 is SAAAGT in the germline V gene. V lost 6 bases to trimming and J lost 9 bases, with 21 bases between them. The CDR3 is 16 amino acids. CDR3 bases: TGTGCCAGCAGCTCCTCCCTAACAGGGAAAGGTTCACCCCTCCACTTT. Translation: CASSSSLTGKGSPLHF.

The rearrangement uses TRBV18 and TRBJ1-2; D call uncertain. The CDR3 sequence is 13 residues long. V dropped 0 bases and J dropped 6 bases, with 8 bases sitting between them. Germline V gene data show CDR1 as KGHSH and CDR2 as LQKENI. CDR3 nucleotide sequence: TGTGCCAGCTCACCACCGATTGGCAATGGCTACACCTTC. The encoded protein is CASSPPIGNGYTF.

The chain uses TRBV18 and TRBJ2-2; unclear D gene. CDR3 length: 12 residues. From germline, CDR1 is KGHSH and CDR2 LQKENI. The V and J ends lost 5 bases and 4 bases respectively, with 5 bases between them. Here the CDR3 DNA reads TGTGCCAGCTCAATCGTCACCGGGGAGCTGTTTTTT. Translating gives CASSIVTGELFF.